This is a list of T cell receptor beta chains from one sample in a study of T cell repertoires in cytomegalovirus infection. TCRdb recomputed calls from the reads with MiXCR, one row per CDR3 protein. The sample yields 300,000 to 400,000 distinct CDR3 sequences, roughly 9.5% seen once. The sequencing sample was made of PBMCs. The receptors stem from a human donor in good health (CMV status not recorded). Some clones in this sample may be carry-over from other donors' samples. Both conserved end residues are part of each CDR3. The D gene is left open where the match is weak. Clone size is given for some rows only: seen once, a few or many times, or a class if the clone is expanded.

d_call,j_call,v_call,clone_size,cdr3_aa,cdr3_nt
-,TRBJ2-5,TRBV7-9,few,CASSPGKTPETQYF,TGTGCCAGCAGCCCCGGAAAGACCCCAGAGACCCAGTACTTC
-,TRBJ2-1,TRBV29-1,-,CSVPPGSNEQFF,TGCAGCGTCCCCCCAGGGTCCAATGAGCAGTTCTTC
-,TRBJ1-2,TRBV6-6,many,CASSYVSETYGYTF,TGTGCCAGCAGTTACGTCTCAGAAACCTATGGCTACACCTTC
-,TRBJ2-3,TRBV28,-,CASKYPGSSDTQYF,TGTGCCAGCAAATACCCGGGATCCTCAGATACGCAGTATTTT
-,TRBJ2-1,TRBV7-2,many,CASSRDTSYNEQFF,TGTGCCAGCAGCCGGGACACCAGTTACAATGAGCAGTTCTTC
TRBD1,TRBJ1-3,TRBV6-6,many,CASSIRQGTSGNTIYF,TGTGCCAGCAGTATACGACAGGGGACCTCTGGAAACACCATATATTTT
TRBD1,TRBJ2-3,TRBV24-1,once,CATTGQGVDTQYF,TGTGCCACCACAGGACAGGGGGTCGATACGCAGTATTTT
TRBD1,TRBJ2-3,TRBV15,many,CATSSLDRDRGPDTQYF,TGTGCCACCAGCAGTCTAGACCGGGACAGGGGACCAGATACGCAGTATTTT
TRBD2,TRBJ2-7,TRBV7-6,-,CASTDSGRHSYEQYF,TGTGCCAGCACCGATAGCGGGAGGCACTCCTACGAGCAGTACTTC
TRBD1,TRBJ2-7,TRBV7-2,many,CASSSGPRRSGGRNEQYF,TGTGCCAGCAGCTCAGGACCCAGACGGTCAGGGGGCAGGAACGAGCAGTACTTC
-,TRBJ2-5,TRBV28,-,CASSSPVLGETQYF,TGTGCCAGCAGTTCTCCGGTCCTCGGAGAGACCCAGTACTTC